This T cell receptor (beta chain) was recovered during a study of blood T cell repertoires in COVID-19. Across the study: Both acute and convalescent COVID-19 samples were obtained from the United States, Italy and Spain.

Libraries were prepared by immunoSEQ multiplex PCR; TCRdb keeps only in-frame clonotypes and omits some of them. Among approximately 68,000 clones listed, 65% to 90% were seen once. CDR1 and CDR2 from the germline V gene are SNHLY and FYNNEI. Trimming took off 8 bases at V and 1 base at J, with 14 bases between the two ends. CDR3 size: 14 residues. This chain connects TRBV2 to TRBJ1-1; D perhaps matches TRBD1 (6 bases). This TCR came from a woman aged 60-70 years with acute or convalescent COVID-19. The specimen sequenced was peripheral blood. The CDR3 sequence is CASLQGLRNTEAFF. The CDR3 bases are TGTGCCAGCCTACAGGGTTTGCGGAACACTGAAGCTTTCTTT.